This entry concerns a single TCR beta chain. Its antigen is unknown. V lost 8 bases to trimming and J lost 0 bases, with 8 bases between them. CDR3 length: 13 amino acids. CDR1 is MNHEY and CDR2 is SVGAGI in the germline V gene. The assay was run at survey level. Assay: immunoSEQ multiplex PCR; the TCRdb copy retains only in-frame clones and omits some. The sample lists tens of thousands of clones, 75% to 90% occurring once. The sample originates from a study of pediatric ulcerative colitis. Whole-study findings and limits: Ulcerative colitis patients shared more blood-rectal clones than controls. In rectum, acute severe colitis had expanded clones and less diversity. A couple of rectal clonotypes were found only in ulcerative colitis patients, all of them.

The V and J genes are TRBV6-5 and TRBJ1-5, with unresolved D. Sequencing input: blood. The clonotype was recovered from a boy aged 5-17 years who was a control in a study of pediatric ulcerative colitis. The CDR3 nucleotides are TGTGCCAGCGACGCTTATAGCAATCAGCCCCAGCATTTT. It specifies CASDAYSNQPQHF.